These T cell receptor beta chains were read from a single sample in a study of patients and donors after allogeneic stem cell transplantation. TCRdb passed the RT-PCR reads through MiXCR, listing each CDR3 protein once. The data contain about a million distinct CDR3 sequences, around 17% of them singletons. Sequencing was done on a sample of blood, either unsorted or a sorted T cell fraction (not recorded which). Every receptor here comes from a human donor who was either an allogeneic HSCT recipient or a stem cell or donor lymphocyte infusion donor (not recorded which). It is not recorded whose cells these are; they may come from a transplant donor. Each CDR3 is given with its conserved first and last residue. D genes are given only for firm matches. Not every row has a clone size; where given, it reads once, few, many or a size class.

d_call: .
j_call: TRBJ1-2
clone_size: few
v_call: TRBV9
cdr3_nt: TGTGCCAGCAGCGTCCAAGGAGACGGAATCTATGGCTACACCTTC
cdr3_aa: CASSVQGDGIYGYTF

d_call: .
j_call: TRBJ1-1
clone_size: .
v_call: TRBV7-9
cdr3_nt: TGTGCCAGCAGCTCTCAGGGAAGGGACACTGAAGCTTTCTTT
cdr3_aa: CASSSQGRDTEAFF

d_call: TRBD2
j_call: TRBJ2-1
clone_size: few
v_call: TRBV25-1
cdr3_nt: TGTGCCAGCAGTGGGGGGGGACGACCGAGTAACAATGAGCAGTTCTTC
cdr3_aa: CASSGGGRPSNNEQFF

d_call: .
j_call: TRBJ1-2
clone_size: .
v_call: TRBV7-2
cdr3_nt: TGTGCCAGCAATTCTCTCCGGGGCCCCAAGGGGGGCTACACCTTC
cdr3_aa: CASNSLRGPKGGYTF

d_call: .
j_call: TRBJ1-2
clone_size: .
v_call: TRBV7-6
cdr3_nt: TGTGCCAGCAGCTTAGGGCCAAAAAACTATGGCTACACCTTC
cdr3_aa: CASSLGPKNYGYTF

d_call: .
j_call: TRBJ2-3
clone_size: few
v_call: TRBV7-7
cdr3_nt: TGTGCTAGCAGCGGACAACTAGCCGATACGCAGTATTTT
cdr3_aa: CASSGQLADTQYF

d_call: .
j_call: TRBJ2-1
clone_size: .
v_call: TRBV20-1
cdr3_nt: TGCAGTGCTAAGGGGGGGACAATAGACAATGAGCAGTTCTTC
cdr3_aa: CSAKGGTIDNEQFF

d_call: .
j_call: TRBJ1-5
clone_size: .
v_call: TRBV6-1
cdr3_nt: TGTGCCAGCCAGGCCCGGGATAGCAATCAGCCCCAGCATTTT
cdr3_aa: CASQARDSNQPQHF

d_call: .
j_call: TRBJ2-7
clone_size: .
v_call: TRBV24-1
cdr3_nt: TGTGCCACCAGTGGGGCAAACTCCTACGAGCAGTACTTC
cdr3_aa: CATSGANSYEQYF

d_call: .
j_call: TRBJ2-3
clone_size: few
v_call: TRBV20-1
cdr3_nt: TGCAGGGGGGCCAACACAGATACGCAGTATTTT
cdr3_aa: CRGANTDTQYF

d_call: .
j_call: TRBJ2-5
clone_size: .
v_call: TRBV29-1
cdr3_nt: TGCAGCGCCCGGACCAACGGGGAGACCCAGTACTTC
cdr3_aa: CSARTNGETQYF

d_call: .
j_call: TRBJ2-4
clone_size: few
v_call: TRBV4-3
cdr3_nt: TGCGCCAGCAGCCAAGGGTTTTCGACACCTGAGAGTCTAGCCAAAAACATTCAGTACTTC
cdr3_aa: CASSQGFSTPESLAKNIQYF

d_call: TRBD2
j_call: TRBJ2-1
clone_size: many
v_call: TRBV20-1
cdr3_nt: TGCAGTGCTAGAGTGCCGGGACTAGCTTTGAGCTCCTACAATGAGCAGTTCTTC
cdr3_aa: CSARVPGLALSSYNEQFF

d_call: TRBD2
j_call: TRBJ2-1
clone_size: .
v_call: TRBV14
cdr3_nt: TGTGCCAGCAGCCGCGTAAGGGGGCGGGAGGGTGCTGAGCAGTTCTTC
cdr3_aa: CASSRVRGREGAEQFF

d_call: .
j_call: TRBJ1-5
clone_size: .
v_call: TRBV12-3/TRBV12-4
cdr3_nt: TGTGCCAGCAGTTTATGGGGCGATTCTACGCCCCAGCATTTT
cdr3_aa: CASSLWGDSTPQHF

d_call: .
j_call: TRBJ2-3
clone_size: .
v_call: TRBV2
cdr3_nt: TGTGCCAGCAGGCCGAGACTCGTTACAGATACGCAGTATTTT
cdr3_aa: CASRPRLVTDTQYF

d_call: TRBD1
j_call: TRBJ2-7
clone_size: few
v_call: TRBV12-3/TRBV12-4
cdr3_nt: TGTGCCAGCAGTTTAAGAGGGACAGGCTACGAGCAGTACTTC
cdr3_aa: CASSLRGTGYEQYF

d_call: .
j_call: TRBJ1-6
clone_size: few
v_call: TRBV4-3
cdr3_nt: TGCGCCAGCAGCCAAGATTCGGACAGTTCACCCCTCCACTTT
cdr3_aa: CASSQDSDSSPLHF

d_call: TRBD2
j_call: TRBJ2-5
clone_size: few
v_call: TRBV12-3/TRBV12-4
cdr3_nt: TGTGCCAGCGCCCTTGGGGGGGGGGAACAGACCCAGTACTTC
cdr3_aa: CASALGGGEQTQYF

d_call: TRBD1
j_call: TRBJ1-6
clone_size: few
v_call: TRBV30
cdr3_nt: TGTGCCTGGTCGGACAGGGCGAATTCACCCCTCCACTTT
cdr3_aa: CAWSDRANSPLHF

d_call: .
j_call: TRBJ2-2
clone_size: .
v_call: TRBV29-1
cdr3_nt: TGCAGCCCATGGGAACTAACGAACACCGGGGAGCTGTTTTTT
cdr3_aa: CSPWELTNTGELFF

d_call: TRBD2
j_call: TRBJ2-1
clone_size: few
v_call: TRBV11-3
cdr3_nt: TGTGCCAGCAGCCAAGGACTAGCGGACGATGAGCAGTTCTTC
cdr3_aa: CASSQGLADDEQFF

d_call: .
j_call: TRBJ2-7
clone_size: few
v_call: TRBV29-1
cdr3_nt: TGCAGCGTTGAAGATTTATTGTCTGCAGGGTTGTCCTCCTACGAGCAGTACTTC
cdr3_aa: CSVEDLLSAGLSSYEQYF

d_call: TRBD1
j_call: TRBJ2-3
clone_size: few
v_call: TRBV6-1
cdr3_nt: TGTGCCAGCAGAACCGGGACAGAATACACAGATACGCAGTATTTT
cdr3_aa: CASRTGTEYTDTQYF

d_call: TRBD1
j_call: TRBJ2-7
clone_size: few
v_call: TRBV5-1
cdr3_nt: TGCGCCAGCAGCTTTTCGGGACAGATATCTGGGATTTTC
cdr3_aa: CASSFSGQISGIF

d_call: TRBD1
j_call: TRBJ1-4
clone_size: .
v_call: TRBV28
cdr3_nt: TGTGCCAGCAGTCCAGACAGGGGAAAACTGTTTTTT
cdr3_aa: CASSPDRGKLFF

d_call: TRBD1
j_call: TRBJ1-1
clone_size: few
v_call: TRBV5-1
cdr3_nt: TGCGCCAGCAGCACGACAGGGGCTAAGGGGGTGGAAACTGAAGCTTTCTTT
cdr3_aa: CASSTTGAKGVETEAFF

d_call: .
j_call: TRBJ2-2
clone_size: few
v_call: TRBV6-2/TRBV6-3
cdr3_nt: TGTGCCAGCAGTCTTATTCGAGCCGGGGAGCTGTTTTTT
cdr3_aa: CASSLIRAGELFF

d_call: TRBD2
j_call: TRBJ2-3
clone_size: many
v_call: TRBV12-3/TRBV12-4
cdr3_nt: TGTGCCAGCAGTTTAATGGGACTAGCTGGCGATACGCAGTATTTT
cdr3_aa: CASSLMGLAGDTQYF

d_call: .
j_call: TRBJ2-3
clone_size: .
v_call: TRBV9
cdr3_nt: TGTGCCAGCAGCGTAGATGAGGGGGATACGCAGTATTTT
cdr3_aa: CASSVDEGDTQYF

d_call: TRBD2
j_call: TRBJ2-3
clone_size: .
v_call: TRBV2
cdr3_nt: TGTGCCAGCAGGAGCGGGACTAGCTCCAATACGCAGTATTTT
cdr3_aa: CASRSGTSSNTQYF

d_call: .
j_call: TRBJ2-4
clone_size: .
v_call: TRBV11-2
cdr3_nt: TGTGCCAGCAGTCTTATACTAGCCAAAAACATTCAGTACTTC
cdr3_aa: CASSLILAKNIQYF

d_call: TRBD1
j_call: TRBJ1-1
clone_size: many
v_call: TRBV4-3
cdr3_nt: TGCGCCAGCAGCCAAGATTTTTCCCTGACAGGGCCGGACACTGAAGCTTTCTTT
cdr3_aa: CASSQDFSLTGPDTEAFF

d_call: TRBD1
j_call: TRBJ2-1
clone_size: .
v_call: TRBV10-3
cdr3_nt: TGTGCCGCCAGGGGACAGGGGGCGCTTAAAGGGTTCAATGAGCAGTTCTTC
cdr3_aa: CAARGQGALKGFNEQFF

d_call: TRBD1
j_call: TRBJ1-2
clone_size: .
v_call: TRBV7-2
cdr3_nt: TGTGCCAGCAGCGCCTATCAGGGGGGTCCGATGGGGTATGGCTACACCTTC
cdr3_aa: CASSAYQGGPMGYGYTF

d_call: .
j_call: TRBJ2-5
clone_size: .
v_call: TRBV3-1
cdr3_nt: TGTGCCAGCAGCCAAGAGGCCCTGTACCCTCAAGAGACCCAGTACTTC
cdr3_aa: CASSQEALYPQETQYF

d_call: TRBD1
j_call: TRBJ1-2
clone_size: few
v_call: TRBV6-5
cdr3_nt: TGTGCCAGCAGTTACTCGGGACAGGGCTCTAACTATGGCTACACCTTC
cdr3_aa: CASSYSGQGSNYGYTF

d_call: TRBD1
j_call: TRBJ1-1
clone_size: few
v_call: TRBV24-1
cdr3_nt: TGTGCCACCAGTGATGCCAGCACAGGGGACACTGAAGCTTTCTTT
cdr3_aa: CATSDASTGDTEAFF

d_call: .
j_call: TRBJ2-1
clone_size: .
v_call: TRBV20-1
cdr3_nt: TGCAGTGCTAGCGCGAGGGAGGATGAGCAGTTCTTC
cdr3_aa: CSASAREDEQFF

d_call: .
j_call: TRBJ2-4
clone_size: few
v_call: TRBV4-2
cdr3_nt: TGTGCCAGCAGCCAAGATCTGGGAACGGTAGAAAACATTCAGTACTTC
cdr3_aa: CASSQDLGTVENIQYF

d_call: .
j_call: TRBJ1-2
clone_size: .
v_call: TRBV6-1
cdr3_nt: TGTGCCAGCAGTGAAGCGGCAGGGACTAACTATGGCTACACCTTC
cdr3_aa: CASSEAAGTNYGYTF

d_call: .
j_call: TRBJ2-1
clone_size: few
v_call: TRBV25-1
cdr3_nt: TGTGCCAGCAGTCGGCGATCGGGTTCCGAGCAGTTCTTC
cdr3_aa: CASSRRSGSEQFF

d_call: .
j_call: TRBJ2-6
clone_size: .
v_call: TRBV24-1
cdr3_nt: TGTGCCACCAGTGACTCTATACCCTCTGGGGCCAACGTCCTGACTTTC
cdr3_aa: CATSDSIPSGANVLTF

d_call: TRBD1
j_call: TRBJ1-2
clone_size: .
v_call: TRBV20-1
cdr3_nt: TGCAGTGCTAGAGATCGGGACAGGGTAATATCTTCTGGCTACACCTTC
cdr3_aa: CSARDRDRVISSGYTF

d_call: .
j_call: TRBJ2-7
clone_size: few
v_call: TRBV7-3
cdr3_nt: TGTGCCAGCAGCTTAGGACCCGTCTCGGGGGAGCAGTACTTC
cdr3_aa: CASSLGPVSGEQYF

d_call: .
j_call: TRBJ2-3
clone_size: few
v_call: TRBV18
cdr3_nt: TGTGCCAGCTCACCCCTCCCCGTTGGAGAACACATAAACACAGATACGCAGTATTTT
cdr3_aa: CASSPLPVGEHINTDTQYF

d_call: .
j_call: TRBJ2-7
clone_size: .
v_call: TRBV20-1
cdr3_nt: TGCAGTGCAGTAGCGGAACCCTACGAGCAGTACTTC
cdr3_aa: CSAVAEPYEQYF

d_call: .
j_call: TRBJ2-7
clone_size: .
v_call: TRBV20-1
cdr3_nt: TGCAGTGCTAGTGACAGGATGAGCTACGAGCAGTACTTC
cdr3_aa: CSASDRMSYEQYF

d_call: .
j_call: TRBJ1-1
clone_size: .
v_call: TRBV24-1
cdr3_nt: TGTGCCACCAGTGAGGGGGCTGGAAACACTGAAGCTTTCTTT
cdr3_aa: CATSEGAGNTEAFF

d_call: TRBD2
j_call: TRBJ2-1
clone_size: few
v_call: TRBV7-8
cdr3_nt: TGTGCCAGCAGCTCGCCGACTAGCGGGTCCTACAATGAGCAGTTCTTC
cdr3_aa: CASSSPTSGSYNEQFF

d_call: TRBD2
j_call: TRBJ2-1
clone_size: .
v_call: TRBV7-3
cdr3_nt: TGTGCCAGCAGCCGGTCCGGGACTAGCGGGAGTCTTGGGCAGTTCTTC
cdr3_aa: CASSRSGTSGSLGQFF